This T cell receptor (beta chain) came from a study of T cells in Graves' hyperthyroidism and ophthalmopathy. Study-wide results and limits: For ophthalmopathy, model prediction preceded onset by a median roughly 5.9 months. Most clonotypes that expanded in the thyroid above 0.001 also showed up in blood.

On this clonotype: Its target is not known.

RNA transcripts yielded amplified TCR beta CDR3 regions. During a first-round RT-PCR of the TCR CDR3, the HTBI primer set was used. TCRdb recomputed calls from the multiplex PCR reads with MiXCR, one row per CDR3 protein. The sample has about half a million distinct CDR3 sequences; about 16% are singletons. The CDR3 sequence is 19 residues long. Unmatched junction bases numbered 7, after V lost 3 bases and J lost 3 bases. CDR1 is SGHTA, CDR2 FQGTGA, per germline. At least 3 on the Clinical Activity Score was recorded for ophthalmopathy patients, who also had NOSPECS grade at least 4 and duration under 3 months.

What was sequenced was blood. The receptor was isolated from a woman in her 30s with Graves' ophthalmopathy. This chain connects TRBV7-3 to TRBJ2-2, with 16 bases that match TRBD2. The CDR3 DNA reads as TGTGCCAGCAGCTTGACGGGACTAGCGGGAGGGCCGTACACCGGGGAGCTGTTTTTT. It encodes CASSLTGLAGGPYTGELFF.